The present T cell receptor beta chain was sequenced within a study of blood T cells in healthy people across ages. It was with a sample-barcoded 5' primer and a J-beta primer mix that a second PCR of about 7 to 12 cycles was run. TCRdb reprocessed the 5' RACE reads via MiXCR and lists one record per CDR3 protein. The table records about 1,500,000 distinct CDR3 sequences, roughly 28% of them present only once. V dropped 1 base and J dropped 10; count of bases not matched to a gene: 13. The CDR3 loop spans 16 amino acids. Looked up from germline, CDR1 is SEHNR and CDR2 is FQNEAQ (reference sequence). The chain links TRBV7-9 to TRBJ2-1, with 7 bases matching TRBD1. The sequence was collected from a woman in her 30s in good health. The material sequenced was blood. The CDR3 protein is CASSLVGRGSSYEQFF. CDR3 nucleotides: TGTGCCAGCAGCTTAGTTGGCAGGGGGAGTTCCTACGAGCAGTTCTTC.